The sequence of this T cell receptor beta chain was determined in a study of Ad26.COV2.S vaccination and SARS-CoV-2 variants. Overall study results and limits: Vaccine recipients and placebo recipients showed similar non-spike TCR breadth.

Sequenced by immunoSEQ multiplex PCR; TCRdb stores in-frame clones only, minus some. Of approximately 500,000 clones listed, approximately 90% are singletons. Comment on this clone: Its antigen is unidentified.

Indicated treatment: some 20 received Ad26.COV2.S at low or high dose, single or two shots; 5 received placebo; per-sample allocation not given. Sampling took place 63 days after the first vaccine or placebo injection. The trim removed 6 bases at V and 2 bases at J, leaving 6 bases unmatched. Germline lookup yields CDR1 WSHSY and CDR2 SAAADI. The CDR3 consists of 14 residues. The clonotype was recovered from a person between 18 and 65 years old who received the Ad26.COV2.S COVID-19 vaccine or a placebo. This specimen consisted of peripheral blood, obtained in a trial of Ad26.COV2.S vaccine versus placebo. This chain links TRBV10-2 with TRBJ2-7; 8 bases map to TRBD2. Here the CDR3 reads CASRGGRIAYEQYF. CDR3 coding DNA: TGCGCCAGCAGGGGCGGGAGGATAGCCTACGAGCAGTACTTC.